Presented here are 26 T cell receptor beta chains from one specimen sequenced in a study of T-cell reconstitution after alpha-beta-depleted transplantation in children. The TCRbeta library was prepared with unique molecular identifiers. TCRdb ran MiXCR on the PCR reads and lists one entry per CDR3 protein. The table includes about 590,000 distinct CDR3 sequences, 10% to 15% detected once. The specimen was PBMCs, mostly from graft donor cells, collected 360 days after TCRalphabeta/CD19-depleted stem cell transplant. These receptors came from a male patient aged 5 to 17 who had a stem cell transplant for acute myeloid leukemia, so the T cells may come from the graft donor.

The chain uses TRBV20-1 and TRBJ1-5, with TRBD1 as a possible D gene (5 bases). The CDR3 totals 15 residues. In germline, CDR1 is DFQATT, CDR2 SNEGSKA (reference sequence). V lost 6 bases and J 0 bases, leaving 15 bases between the germline ends. This chain's CDR3 is CSASRVTSSNQPQHF. For the CDR3, the DNA is TGCAGTGCCAGCAGGGTGACCTCTAGCAATCAGCCCCAGCATTTT.

The CDR3 DNA reads as TGCGCCAGCAGCCACCCCCGGGACAGGGTGCCTTACGAGCAGTACTTC. This translates into CASSHPRDRVPYEQYF. This chain joins TRBV5-1 and TRBJ2-7; 9 bases fit TRBD1. Germline V gives CDR1 SGHRS, CDR2 YFSETQ. The length of the CDR3 is 16 residues. The V gene end was trimmed by 4 bases and the J gene end by 4 bases; junction bases not matched to a gene: 12.

This clonotype was detected only a few times. The rearrangement links TRBV28 to TRBJ1-1; TRBD1 aligns across 9 bases. V trimming: 4 bases; J trimming: 7 bases; junction bases outside the gene matches: 10. This CDR3 has 15 amino acids. CDR1 is MDHEN, CDR2 SYDVKM, per germline. CDR3 in DNA: TGTGCCAGCAGTTCCACAGGGGGCGAAGGGTATGAAGCTTTCTTT. Its translation is CASSSTGGEGYEAFF.

The CDR3 DNA reads TGTGCCAGCAGTTTACGCGGGAGGTCCAGCTCTGGGGCCAACGTCCTGACTTTC. This encodes CASSLRGRSSSGANVLTF. The genes are TRBV27 and TRBJ2-6; 8 positions match TRBD2. This CDR3 has 18 residues. CDR1 MNHEY and CDR2 SMNVEV come from the germline V gene (reference sequence). Unmatched junction bases numbered 6, after V lost 2 bases and J lost 0 bases.

This clonotype was found a few times. The chain carries TRBV7-9 and TRBJ2-7, with 10 bases lining up with TRBD2. Trimming took 5 bases from V and 1 from J; bases not matched to a gene: 11. The CDR3 extends over 17 amino acids. Germline CDR1 SEHNR, CDR2 FQNEAQ (reference sequence). The CDR3 reads CASSTGASGSRSYEQYF. DNA for the CDR3: TGTGCCAGCAGCACGGGGGCTAGCGGGAGTAGGTCCTACGAGCAGTACTTC.

This clonotype was picked up many times. J is TRBJ1-4 and V is TRBV5-4; the D gene is possibly TRBD1 (5 bases). CDR3 length: 15 amino acids. Trimming cost V 1 base and J 2 bases, with 9 bases left between them. Germline loops: CDR1 SGHNT, CDR2 YYREEE (reference sequence). The CDR3 DNA reads as TGTGCCAGCAGCTTGCAGGGAAGGACTAATGAAAAACTGTTTTTT. It codes for CASSLQGRTNEKLFF. Combining the CDR3 with reference TRBV5-4 and TRBJ1-4 gives the whole variable domain ETGVTQSPTHLIKTRGQQVTLRCSSQSGHNTVSWYQQALGQGPQFIFQYYREEENGRGNFPPRFSGLQFPNYSSELNVNALELDDSALYLCASSLQGRTNEKLFFGSGTQLSVL.

V is TRBV18 and J is TRBJ2-5, with 7 bases that match TRBD2. The V segment lost 4 bases and the J segment 6 bases; nucleotides outside the gene matches: 5. The CDR3 runs to 13 residues. In germline, CDR1 is KGHSH, CDR2 LQKENI. The CDR3 coding sequence is TGTGCCAGCTCACGGGAGGGCAGACAGACCCAGTACTTC. This codes for CASSREGRQTQYF.

This clonotype showed up just a few times. The chain couples TRBV11-2 to TRBJ2-1; 8 bases line up with TRBD2. Trimming removed 6 bases from V and 2 bases from J; junction bases left unmatched: 9. This CDR3 comprises 16 residues. The germline gives CDR1 SGHAT, CDR2 FQNNGV. The CDR3 DNA reads as TGTGCCAGCAGGGGACTAGTTGGGGGGGCCTACAATGAGCAGTTCTTC. It specifies CASRGLVGGAYNEQFF.

V is TRBV21-1 and J is TRBJ2-7; the table's TRBD2 call for D was not verified on the DNA. TRBV21-1 is a known pseudogene. This CDR3 is built from 14 residues. This chain's CDR3 is CASCLSSSSYEQYF. CDR3 DNA sequence: TGTGCCAGCTGTCTTTCCTCCAGCTCCTACGAGCAGTACTTC.

This clonotype came up many times. The genes are TRBV6-2 or TRBV6-3 and TRBJ2-1; D is possibly TRBD1 (6 bases). The CDR3 runs 16 residues. V was cut by 0 bases and J by 2 bases, with 11 bases left in between. Germline loops: CDR1 MNHEY, CDR2 SVGEGT. The CDR3, as DNA: TGTGCCAGCAGTTACTCTACAGGGTCGACCTACAATGAGCAGTTCTTC. Translated: CASSYSTGSTYNEQFF.

The chain employs TRBV7-9 and TRBJ2-5; D possibly corresponds to TRBD1 (7 bases). Trimming left V 5 bases short and J 4 bases short, with 17 bases between. CDR3 length equals 15 residues. Per the germline V gene, CDR1 is SEHNR and CDR2 is FQNEAQ (reference sequence). CDR3 nucleotide sequence: TGTGCCAGCAGCGGCGCGGGACAGAACTTAGAGACCCAGTACTTC. This sequence encodes CASSGAGQNLETQYF.

CDR3 sequence: CASRDPRDPRNYGYTF. CDR3 bases: TGTGCCAGCAGAGATCCCCGGGACCCCCGGAACTATGGCTACACCTTC. The genes are TRBV28 and TRBJ1-2; possibly TRBD1 for D (5 bases). V was cut by 6 bases and J by 2 bases, with 19 bases left in between. The CDR3 length is 16 residues. CDR1 MDHEN and CDR2 SYDVKM come from the germline V gene.

This clonotype was seen a few times. The chain carries TRBV6-2 or TRBV6-3 and TRBJ1-2; possibly TRBD1 for D (5 bases). The CDR3 consists of 11 residues. Per germline, CDR1 MNHEY and CDR2 SVGEGT. Trimming stripped 8 bases from V and 8 bases from J, with 12 bases between. The CDR3 DNA follows: TGTGCCAGCCGGGGGTTGGAGGGCTACACCTTC. Residues: CASRGLEGYTF.

This clonotype was seen at least ten times. The genes are TRBV28 and TRBJ2-5; TRBD2 agrees at 7 bases. CDR1 is MDHEN, CDR2 SYDVKM, per germline. The length of the CDR3 is 16 residues. V dropped 7 bases and J dropped 5; count of bases not matched to a gene: 16. CDR3 residues: CASTPLEGGKGETQYF. For the CDR3, the DNA is TGTGCCAGCACCCCTTTAGAGGGAGGGAAGGGTGAGACCCAGTACTTC.

The V gene is TRBV7-9, the J gene TRBJ2-3; 7 bases are a match to TRBD2. Trimming cost V 7 bases and J 2 bases; bases outside gene matches: 12. The CDR3 runs to 16 residues. Looked up from germline, CDR1 is SEHNR and CDR2 is FQNEAQ (reference sequence). CDR3 DNA sequence: TGTGCCAGCATACTCGGGGAGGGCCAATACACAGATACGCAGTATTTT. This encodes CASILGEGQYTDTQYF. The variable domain in full, completed from reference TRBV7-9 and TRBJ2-3, reads DTGVSQNPRHKITKRGQNVTFRCDPISEHNRLYWYRQTLGQGPEFLTYFQNEAQLEKSRLLSDRFSAERPKGSFSTLEIQRTEQGDSAMYLCASILGEGQYTDTQYFGPGTRLTVL.

The chain links TRBV24-1 to TRBJ2-7; TRBD2 agrees at 13 bases. Germline assignment: CDR1 KGHDR and CDR2 SFDVKD. J gave up 2 bases and V 3 bases, and 3 bases lay outside the gene matches. This CDR3 contains 16 residues. In DNA, the CDR3 is TGTGCCACCAGTGATGTAGGGACTAGCGGGACCTACGAGCAGTACTTC. Amino acids: CATSDVGTSGTYEQYF.

The V call is TRBV20-1, the J call TRBJ2-3; 7 nucleotides agree with TRBD1. There are 18 residues in the CDR3. CDR1 is DFQATT and CDR2 is SNEGSKA in the germline V gene (reference sequence). Trimming took 5 bases from V and 4 from J; bases not matched to a gene: 21. CDR3 sequence (DNA): TGCAGTGCTGGCGACGGGGACAGACCGATACTGGGTGCAGATACGCAGTATTTT. It specifies CSAGDGDRPILGADTQYF.

A few counts support this clonotype. The chain combines TRBV30 with TRBJ1-3; D gene unclear. Germline CDR1 reads GTSNPN; CDR2 reads SVGIG (reference sequence). The V gene lost 4 bases and the J gene lost 4 bases, with 5 bases spanning the gap. This CDR3 is built from 11 residues. In DNA form, the CDR3 reads TGTGCCTGGACACCAGGAAACACCATATATTTT. Translated: CAWTPGNTIYF. The full variable domain, in which reference TRBV30 and TRBJ1-3 provide the parts outside the CDR3, is SQTIHQWPATLVQPVGSPLSLECTVEGTSNPNLYWYRQAAGRGLQLLFYSVGIGQISSEVPQNLSASRPQDRQFILSSKKLLLSDSGFYLCAWTPGNTIYFGEGSWLTVV.

The chain carries TRBV15 and TRBJ2-5, with D hard to call. V gave up 8 bases and J gave up 3 bases, with 13 bases separating them. CDR3 length equals 13 residues. Germline loops: CDR1 LNHNV, CDR2 YYDKDF (reference sequence). CDR3 sequence reads: CATVGSSEETQYF. The CDR3, as DNA: TGTGCCACCGTAGGAAGTTCGGAAGAGACCCAGTACTTC.

This clonotype turned up a few times. The rearrangement links TRBV28 to TRBJ1-2; 8 positions match TRBD1. Germline V CDR1 and CDR2: MDHEN, SYDVKM. V lost 5 bases to trimming and J lost 9 bases; unmatched junction nucleotides: 5. The CDR3 spans 12 residues. CDR3 coding DNA: TGTGCCAGCAGTCTTCCAGGGGGCTGCTACACCTTC. Translating it yields CASSLPGGCYTF.

The chain is built from TRBV30 and TRBJ2-2; TRBD2 is a possible D gene (5 bases). The CDR3 runs to 12 residues. Germline V gene lookup returns CDR1 GTSNPN and CDR2 SVGIG (reference sequence). V was trimmed by 3 bases and J by 4 bases, leaving 6 bases between them. CDR3 DNA: TGTGCCTGGAGAGGAGGCACCGGGGAGCTGTTTTTT. As protein: CAWRGGTGELFF.

This clonotype has only a few counts. The rearrangement links TRBV7-9 to TRBJ1-5; TRBD1 aligns across 7 bases. J gave up 4 bases and V 4 bases, and 7 bases lay outside the gene matches. The length of the CDR3 is 15 residues. Germline values: CDR1 SEHNR, CDR2 FQNEAQ (reference sequence). DNA for the CDR3: TGTGCCAGCAGCTCCGACAGGGACTTTAATCAGCCCCAGCATTTT. Its protein product is CASSSDRDFNQPQHF. The full variable domain, with the rest looked up from reference TRBV7-9 and TRBJ1-5, is DTGVSQNPRHKITKRGQNVTFRCDPISEHNRLYWYRQTLGQGPEFLTYFQNEAQLEKSRLLSDRFSAERPKGSFSTLEIQRTEQGDSAMYLCASSSDRDFNQPQHFGDGTRLSIL.

The chain uses TRBV7-9 and TRBJ1-2; 12 nucleotides align to TRBD1. V lost 1 base and J lost 6; bases outside the gene matches: 6. Germline CDR1 and CDR2: SEHNR and FQNEAQ (reference sequence). The CDR3 runs to 16 residues. CDR3 sequence (DNA): TGTGCCAGCAGCTTAGTTACAGGGACAGGGGGCAATGGCTACACCTTC. Encoded protein: CASSLVTGTGGNGYTF.

This chain uses TRBV5-1 with TRBJ1-5; 9 nucleotides match TRBD1. Germline assignment: CDR1 SGHRS and CDR2 YFSETQ. There are 17 residues in the CDR3. V dropped 4 bases and J dropped 9; count of bases not matched to a gene: 17. CDR3 residues: CASSPGTGRGHGWPQHF. DNA for the CDR3: TGCGCCAGCAGCCCCGGGACAGGGAGGGGACACGGTTGGCCCCAGCATTTT.

This clonotype was counted between two and nine times. In DNA, the CDR3 is TGTGCCAGCAGCGCCCCCCGAGGGGGCAGGACTGAAGCTTTCTTT. This translates into CASSAPRGGRTEAFF. The chain joins TRBV9 to TRBJ1-1, with 7 bases lining up with TRBD1. This CDR3 comprises 15 residues. Per germline, CDR1 SGDLS and CDR2 YYNGEE. The V and J ends lost 3 bases and 5 bases, in that order; junction bases with no gene match: 10.

CDR3 amino acids: CATSDLISGSYNEQFF. The CDR3, as DNA: TGTGCCACCAGTGATTTGATTAGCGGGAGCTACAATGAGCAGTTCTTC. The chain carries TRBV24-1 and TRBJ2-1; 9 positions agree with TRBD2. Germline V gives CDR1 KGHDR, CDR2 SFDVKD. The CDR3 has 16 amino acids. With 0 bases clipped from V and 3 bases from J, the junction kept 2 bases outside the gene matches.